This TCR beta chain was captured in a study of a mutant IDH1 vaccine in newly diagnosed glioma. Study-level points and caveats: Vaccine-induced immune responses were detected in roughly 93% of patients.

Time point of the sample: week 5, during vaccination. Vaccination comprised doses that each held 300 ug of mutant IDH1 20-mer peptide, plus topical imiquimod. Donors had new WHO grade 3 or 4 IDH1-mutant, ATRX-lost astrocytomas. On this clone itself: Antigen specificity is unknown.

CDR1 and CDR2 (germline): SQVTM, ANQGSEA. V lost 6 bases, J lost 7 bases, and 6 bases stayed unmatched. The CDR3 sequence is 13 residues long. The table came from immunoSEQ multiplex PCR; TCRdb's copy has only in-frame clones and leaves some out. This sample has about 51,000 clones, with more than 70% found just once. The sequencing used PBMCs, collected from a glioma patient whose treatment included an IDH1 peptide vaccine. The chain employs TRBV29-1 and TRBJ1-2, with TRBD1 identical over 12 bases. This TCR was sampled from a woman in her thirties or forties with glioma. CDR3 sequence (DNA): TGCAGCGTCCCCGGGACAGGGGGCTTTGGCTACACCTTC. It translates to CSVPGTGGFGYTF.